This TCR beta chain was retrieved from a study of cytomegalovirus exposure and HLA in healthy donors. The CDR3 has 15 residues. Deletions cut 3 bases from V and 0 bases from J, with 9 bases between. Per germline, CDR1 SNHLY and CDR2 FYNNEI. To note about this clone: The antigen remains undetermined.

Both 60 Vbeta primers and 13 Jbeta primers went into the PCR. Measured with immunoSEQ multiplex PCR; TCRdb has only the in-frame clones, and not every one. The sample yields roughly 120,000 clones, 77% seen once. Points from the study as a whole: 16,951 TCR beta sequences were associated with HLA alleles at 0.05 false discovery rate in a later analysis.

J is TRBJ2-1 and V is TRBV2; a weak D match, TRBD2 (5 bases). The TCR originated in a woman in her thirties or forties in good health and CMV-seropositive. Input material: PBMCs. The CDR3 DNA follows: TGTGCCAGCAGTGACAGGACTTCCTCCTACAATGAGCAGTTCTTC. It is translated as CASSDRTSSYNEQFF. The full variable domain, with the rest looked up from reference TRBV2 and TRBJ2-1, is EPEVTQTPSHQVTQMGQEVILRCVPISNHLYFYWYRQILGQKVEFLVSFYNNEISEKSEIFDDQFSVERPDGSNFTLKIRSTKLEDSAMYFCASSDRTSSYNEQFFGPGTRLTVL.